This T cell receptor (beta chain) was identified in a study of blood T cell repertoires in COVID-19. This clone showed up just a few times. Method: immunoSEQ multiplex PCR; TCRdb's copy keeps in-frame clones and lacks some. This sample carries a few hundred thousand clones, over 70% of them seen once, and the ten largest clones take roughly 7%. The V and J ends lost 7 bases and 4 bases, in that order; junction bases with no gene match: 4. CDR3 length equals 12 residues. The germline V gene has CDR1 MNHEY and CDR2 SVGAGI. The V call is TRBV6-5, the J call TRBJ2-7; 7 bases map to TRBD1. The source is a woman in her sixties or seventies with acute or convalescent COVID-19. Sequences were obtained from peripheral blood. The CDR3 loop is CASNGDSYEQYF. The CDR3 nucleotides are TGTGCCAGCAACGGGGACAGTTACGAGCAGTACTTC.